This TCR beta chain derives from a study of human T cells and chemical hapten exposure. Study in general: In the approximately 23-week study, patients were dosed weekly with diphenylcyclopropenone on the scalp throughout.

Germline V lookup: CDR1 ENHRY, CDR2 SYGVKD. The CDR3 contains 16 residues. The V and J ends lost 5 bases and 4 bases, in that order; junction bases with no gene match: 5. Study-wide findings and caveats: After DPC sensitization, TCRs above 1 in 1000 frequency showed no change. With alopecia, donors may have immune responses unlike healthy people's. Large CDR3 similarity clusters arose significantly more often from expanded TCRs than from controls.

A note on this clonotype: What it binds is unknown.

Time point in this sample: patch test 2, 6 weeks after DPC sensitization. Treatment of the sample: therapeutic diphenylcyclopropenone sensitization with weekly scalp DPC. MiXCR, run by TCRdb on the RACE reads, gives a single entry per CDR3 protein. In the table there are tens of thousands of distinct CDR3 sequences, around 10% of which are singletons. This chain connects TRBV10-3 to TRBJ2-3; 14 positions agree with TRBD2. The input for sequencing was whole blood, taken in connection with sensitization to the hapten diphenylcyclopropenone (DPC). The sequence came from a man in his forties with alopecia areata. Some clones in this sample may be carry-over from other donors' samples. CDR3 DNA sequence: TGTGCCATCAGTTCGCCGGGACTAGCGGGAGCAGATACGCAGTATTTT. Translating gives CAISSPGLAGADTQYF.